These 27 T cell receptor beta chains were all obtained from the same sample, sequenced in a study of blood T cell repertoires in COVID-19. The repertoire was sequenced with immunoSEQ multiplex PCR; TCRdb's copy has only in-frame clones and lacks some. The sample has about 410,000 clones; about nine tenths are singletons. Sample: peripheral blood. All receptors derive from a woman aged 30 to 39 with active or convalescent COVID-19.

To note about this clone: One end of the junction varies from germline; a read error may be responsible. The V call is TRBV5-4, the J call TRBJ1-6; D ambiguous. There are 18 residues in the CDR3. CDR1 is SGHNT and CDR2 is YYREEE in the germline V gene (reference sequence). CDR3 residues: CASSLDRPVDSYNSPLHF. The CDR3 bases are TGTGCCAGCAGCTTGGATCGGCCGGTAGACTCCTATAATTCACCCCTCCACTTC.

CDR3 sequence (DNA): TGTGCCAGCAGTGACTCCCAGGGGGCAGATACGCAGTATTTT. Translation gives CASSDSQGADTQYF. J is TRBJ2-3 and V is TRBV6-4, with TRBD1 identical over 7 bases. CDR3 size: 14 residues. Trimming took 0 bases from V and 4 from J; bases not matched to a gene: 1. The germline V gene has CDR1 MRHNA and CDR2 SNTAGT.

The rearrangement joins TRBV4-2 to TRBJ2-7; TRBD2 matches at 13 bases. Trimming cost V 0 bases and J 6 bases; bases outside gene matches: 14. From germline, CDR1 is LGHNA and CDR2 YNFKEQ. The CDR3 spans 19 residues. The chain's CDR3 is CASSQDWGAGTSGTVEQYF. CDR3 bases: TGTGCCAGCAGCCAAGATTGGGGGGCCGGGACTAGCGGGACGGTCGAGCAGTACTTC.

This clone appeared a single time. The V call is TRBV19, the J call TRBJ1-5, with TRBD1 identical over 12 bases. V shed 6 bases and J 7 bases; nucleotides not matched to a gene: 1. This CDR3 has 13 amino acids. Germline lookup yields CDR1 LNHDA and CDR2 SQIVND (reference sequence). CDR3 bases: TGTGCCAGTAGAGGGACAGGGGGCCAGCCCCAGCATTTT. Amino acids: CASRGTGGQPQHF. The full variable domain, its missing parts supplied by reference TRBV19 and TRBJ1-5, is DGGITQSPKYLFRKEGQNVTLSCEQNLNHDAMYWYRQDPGQGLRLIYYSQIVNDFQKGDIAEGYSVSREKKESFPLTVTSAQKNPTAFYLCASRGTGGQPQHFGDGTRLSIL.

This chain uses TRBV7-7 with TRBJ1-6, with D tentatively TRBD1 (6 bases). Germline V gene sequence: CDR1 SSHAT, CDR2 FNYEAQ (reference sequence). Trimming shortened V by 5 bases and J by 8 bases, and 10 bases separated the two germline ends. The CDR3 consists of 13 residues. The CDR3 sequence is CASSQNRDSPLHF. CDR3 nucleotides: TGTGCCAGCAGCCAGAACAGGGATTCACCCCTCCACTTT.

This clone appeared a single time. The CDR3 loop reads CASSDLLAGGVNEQFF. Here the CDR3 DNA reads TGTGCCAGCTCCGATCTCCTAGCGGGGGGGGTCAATGAGCAGTTCTTC. The chain recombines TRBV27 with TRBJ2-1, with 12 bases identical to TRBD2. The V segment lost 8 bases and the J segment 6 bases; nucleotides outside the gene matches: 11. Germline V gives CDR1 MNHEY, CDR2 SMNVEV (reference sequence). The CDR3 has 16 residues.

CDR3 protein: CASSPTGLGTYEQYF. CDR3 in DNA: TGTGCCAGCAGTCCCACAGGGCTGGGGACCTACGAGCAGTACTTC. V is TRBV6-2 or TRBV6-3 and J is TRBJ2-7, with D possibly matching TRBD1 (6 bases). V was pared by 5 bases and J by 2 bases, with 16 bases between. Germline CDR1 and CDR2: MNHEY and SVGEGT. This CDR3 is 15 amino acids long.

A single count supports this clone. The rearrangement links TRBV10-3 to TRBJ1-3, with unresolved D. Germline V gene data show CDR1 as ENHRY and CDR2 as SYGVKD. V was shortened by 2 bases and J by 0 bases, with 11 bases between the two germline ends. The CDR3 is made up of 16 amino acids. The CDR3 loop is CAISEPDSHSGNTIYF. The CDR3, as DNA: TGTGCCATCAGTGAGCCGGACTCACACTCTGGAAACACCATATATTTT.

CDR3 residues: CSVELAGNYEQYF. CDR3 bases: TGCAGCGTTGAACTAGCGGGGAACTACGAGCAGTACTTC. This chain connects TRBV29-1 to TRBJ2-7, with 9 bases lining up with TRBD2. In germline, CDR1 is SQVTM, CDR2 ANQGSEA. The CDR3 totals 13 residues. Germline trimming cut 2 bases from V and 3 bases from J; bases unmatched to any gene: 2.

J is TRBJ1-2 and V is TRBV7-9, with D hard to call. CDR3 length: 14 residues. In germline, CDR1 is SEHNR, CDR2 FQNEAQ (reference sequence). The germline V and J ends were trimmed by 1 base and 2 bases, with 8 bases remaining between them. The CDR3 loop reads CASSLVSANYGYTF. CDR3 nucleotide sequence: TGTGCCAGCAGCTTAGTTAGTGCCAACTATGGCTACACCTTC. The whole variable domain, filled in from reference TRBV7-9 and TRBJ1-2, reads DTGVSQNPRHKITKRGQNVTFRCDPISEHNRLYWYRQTLGQGPEFLTYFQNEAQLEKSRLLSDRFSAERPKGSFSTLEIQRTEQGDSAMYLCASSLVSANYGYTFGSGTRLTVV.

The rearrangement joins TRBV19 to TRBJ2-3, with D possibly being TRBD1 (5 bases). Germline V gene lookup returns CDR1 LNHDA and CDR2 SQIVND (reference sequence). CDR3 length equals 13 residues. V was clipped by 4 bases and J by 2 bases, with 7 bases between them. CDR3: CASSKGFTDTQYF. In nucleotides, the CDR3 is TGTGCCAGTAGTAAGGGGTTCACAGATACGCAGTATTTT.

This rearrangement joins TRBV25-1 to TRBJ1-2; 9 bases line up with TRBD1. J lost 7 bases, V lost 8 bases, and 11 bases had no gene match. Germline CDR1 is MGHDK and CDR2 is SYGVNS. This CDR3 spans 14 amino acids. The DNA of the CDR3 is TGTGCCAGCGGGGGACAGGGTCGATCGGTTGGCTACACCTTC. This sequence encodes CASGGQGRSVGYTF.

This rearrangement joins TRBV5-1 to TRBJ1-1; TRBD1 aligns across 7 bases. The CDR3 covers 14 residues. Germline V gene data show CDR1 as SGHRS and CDR2 as YFSETQ. V was clipped by 5 bases and J by 1 base; unmatched bases: 5. CDR3 sequence reads: CASRGGQQNTEAFF. DNA of the CDR3: TGCGCCAGCAGGGGGGGACAGCAGAACACTGAAGCTTTCTTT.

A word on this clone: It is unclear where the CDR3 begins or ends on the DNA, so no DNA is shown, and the CDR3 is as TCRdb lists it. This chain links TRBV5-6 with TRBJ2-7; the D call TRBD1 from the table was never checked on the DNA. The CDR3 is 15 amino acids in total, end residues counted. Germline CDR1 is SGHDT and CDR2 is YYEEEE. The CDR3 here is CASSFGTGAPPWLYF.

The rearrangement links TRBV29-1 to TRBJ2-5; perhaps TRBD2 as D (5 bases). CDR1 and CDR2 from the germline V gene are SQVTM and ANQGSEA. The CDR3 loop spans 13 amino acids. V lost 4 bases to trimming and J lost 5 bases, with 14 bases between them. CDR3 nucleotides: TGCAGCGTTGTTCCGCCGGGGTGGGAGACCCAGTACTTC. Translated: CSVVPPGWETQYF.

J is TRBJ2-1 and V is TRBV4-1; 9 bases are a match to TRBD2. V gave up 2 bases and J gave up 6 bases; unmatched junction bases: 20. Germline assignment: CDR1 MGHRA and CDR2 YSYEKL. The length of the CDR3 is 20 residues. DNA for the CDR3: TGCGCCAGCAGCCAACAACAGGGGATCGGTGGCGGGAGGGATCGCAATGAGCAGTTCTTC. Protein sequence: CASSQQQGIGGGRDRNEQFF.

V usage is TRBV19 and J usage is TRBJ2-7, with D perhaps TRBD1 (5 bases). CDR3 size: 15 residues. Trimming took off 4 bases at V and 2 bases at J, with 15 bases between the two ends. CDR1 LNHDA and CDR2 SQIVND come from the germline V gene (reference sequence). CDR3 protein: CASSTAPQGTYEQYF. CDR3 sequence (DNA): TGTGCCAGTAGTACCGCACCGCAGGGAACCTACGAGCAGTACTTC.

The chain joins TRBV11-2 to TRBJ1-1; TRBD1 aligns across 9 bases. This CDR3 comprises 16 residues. The germline V gene has CDR1 SGHAT and CDR2 FQNNGV. V gave up 2 bases and J gave up 4 bases; unmatched junction bases: 8. The CDR3 sequence is CASSLTGQGIRTEAFF. The CDR3 DNA follows: TGTGCCAGCAGCTTAACGGGACAGGGTATCCGCACTGAAGCTTTCTTT.

The gene calls are TRBV19 and TRBJ2-3; TRBD1 aligns across 11 bases. Per germline, CDR1 LNHDA and CDR2 SQIVND (reference sequence). Losses at the gene ends were 3 bases for V and 4 bases for J; bases not matched to a gene: 0. CDR3 length: 14 amino acids. Written as DNA, the CDR3 is TGTGCCAGTAGTATGGGACAGGGGGCAGATACGCAGTATTTT. It is translated as CASSMGQGADTQYF.

This clone was found once. The chain carries TRBV4-1 and TRBJ2-1; D perhaps matches TRBD1 (6 bases). Germline V gene sequence: CDR1 MGHRA, CDR2 YSYEKL. V lost 4 bases to trimming and J lost 3 bases, with 16 bases between them. The CDR3 is 16 amino acids. The CDR3 region is CASSPDRTEIYNEQFF. The CDR3 nucleotides are TGCGCCAGCAGCCCGGACCGGACAGAGATCTACAATGAGCAGTTCTTC.

The chain combines TRBV4-1 with TRBJ1-4; 9 nucleotides align to TRBD1. The CDR3 runs 16 residues. Germline V gene data show CDR1 as MGHRA and CDR2 as YSYEKL. With V trimmed by 2 bases and J by 8 bases, 9 bases remained unmatched. The CDR3 region is CASSQIGGQGFEKLFF. In DNA form, the CDR3 reads TGCGCCAGCAGCCAAATTGGGGGACAGGGCTTCGAAAAACTGTTTTTT.

This rearrangement joins TRBV2 to TRBJ1-2; 11 bases are a match to TRBD1. The CDR3 is 14 residues long. The V gene's germline CDR1 is SNHLY and CDR2 FYNNEI. The V segment lost 6 bases and the J segment 7 bases; nucleotides outside the gene matches: 7. The CDR3 region is CASRPSGTGGGYTF. CDR3 in DNA: TGTGCCAGCAGACCATCCGGGACAGGGGGTGGCTACACCTTC.

V usage is TRBV2 and J usage is TRBJ2-7; 9 nucleotides agree with TRBD2. This CDR3 is built from 15 residues. V shed 1 base, J shed 3 bases, and the junction held 4 bases outside the gene matches. Germline values: CDR1 SNHLY, CDR2 FYNNEI. CDR3: CASSEVGSGGYEQYF. The DNA for the CDR3 is TGTGCCAGCAGTGAAGTCGGTAGCGGGGGCTACGAGCAGTACTTC.

The chain carries TRBV7-9 and TRBJ2-5, with D perhaps matching TRBD2 (5 bases). Germline CDR1 reads SEHNR; CDR2 reads FQNEAQ (reference sequence). The CDR3 length is 12 residues. Trimming shortened V by 5 bases and J by 7 bases, and 11 bases separated the two germline ends. The CDR3 loop is CASSLSGGTQYF. For the CDR3, the DNA is TGTGCCAGCAGCCTATCTGGAGGGACCCAGTACTTC.

This chain links TRBV19 with TRBJ1-1; no clear D gene. Per the germline V gene, CDR1 is LNHDA and CDR2 is SQIVND (reference sequence). The CDR3 sequence is 13 residues long. The ends were cut back, 5 bases at V and 0 bases at J, with 7 bases in the middle. The CDR3 here is CASSPYLNTEAFF. The CDR3 coding sequence is TGTGCCAGTAGTCCTTATTTGAACACTGAAGCTTTCTTT.

This clone was found once. The chain carries TRBV28 and TRBJ2-7, with 8 bases identical to TRBD2. Germline CDR1 reads MDHEN; CDR2 reads SYDVKM. Losses at the gene ends were 7 bases for V and 0 bases for J; bases not matched to a gene: 8. CDR3 length: 15 amino acids. In DNA form, the CDR3 reads TGTGCCAGCAAGGGTAGCGGGATTGACTCCTACGAGCAGTACTTC. Its protein is CASKGSGIDSYEQYF.

The chain carries TRBV5-5 and TRBJ1-2; 7 bases fit TRBD1. The germline CDR1 and CDR2 sequences are SGHKS and YYEKEE (reference sequence). Trimming cost V 0 bases and J 4 bases; bases outside gene matches: 0. This CDR3 spans 13 amino acids. The CDR3: CASSLDRGYGYTF. For the CDR3, the DNA is TGTGCCAGCAGCTTGGACAGGGGCTATGGCTACACCTTC.